This T cell receptor (beta chain) was observed in a study of T cell responses to AZD1222 COVID-19 vaccine. On the study more broadly: Both about-4-week and about-12-week second-dose recipients were combined.

V was trimmed by 11 bases and J by 1 base, leaving 15 bases between them. This CDR3 contains 14 residues. The germline CDR1 and CDR2 sequences are SEHNR and FQNEAQ (reference sequence). About this clone: Its antigen is not identified.

Study-level points and caveats: AZD1222 recipients seropositive at baseline numbered only five to seven. Mostly white British, mostly female donors; authors suggested clonal diversity may be underestimated.

Only in-frame clones appear in the TCRdb table, and some are missing; sequencing was by immunoSEQ multiplex PCR. The sample holds nearly 110,000 clones, 87% seen once. The sample in question was peripheral blood, obtained on day 0 of AZD1222 vaccination. V and J are TRBV7-9 and TRBJ1-5; D is possibly TRBD1 (5 bases). This receptor was taken from an adult in good health. The DNA for the CDR3 is TGTGCCGTTCAACAGGAGTTAAGCAATCAGCCCCAGCATTTT. Encoded protein: CAVQQELSNQPQHF.